The 13 T cell receptor beta chains presented below share a single source sample, sequenced in a study of T cells in Graves' hyperthyroidism and ophthalmopathy. RNA transcripts provided the source from which TCR beta CDR3 regions were amplified. First-round RT-PCR with HTBI primers amplified the TCR CDR3 region. TCRdb recomputed calls from the multiplex PCR reads with MiXCR, one row per CDR3 protein. The sample comprises under 400,000 distinct CDR3 sequences, roughly 17% of which are singletons, and around 34% rests with the top ten. Specimen: blood. The receptor source for this set is a man between 25 and 39 years old with Graves' hyperthyroidism.

The CDR3 nucleotides read TGTGCCAGCGGGTATACACAACCCGGAGGCTACACCTTC. It specifies CASGYTQPGGYTF. This sequence joins TRBV6-2 or TRBV6-3 and TRBJ1-2; D is unresolved. CDR1 and CDR2 from the germline V gene are MNHEY and SVGEGT. The V and J ends lost 8 bases and 8 bases respectively, with 18 bases between them. The CDR3 length is 13 residues.

To note about this clonotype: This may come from a read error, since a much larger clone is one base off. Here the CDR3 omits its conserved ending phenylalanine or tryptophan, so a read error is the likely source. V and J are TRBV12-3 or TRBV12-4 and TRBJ2-3; D is undetermined. Trimming pared 6 bases from V and 2 bases from J, leaving 15 bases between. The CDR3 runs 15 residues. CDR3 residues: CASRNRQRATDTQYS. The CDR3 bases are TGTGCCAGCAGAAACAGACAACGGGCCACAGATACGCAGTATTCT.

V is TRBV11-1 and J is TRBJ1-1, with 7 bases aligning to TRBD1. The CDR3 sequence is 15 residues long. V shed 3 bases and J 4 bases; nucleotides not matched to a gene: 8. Germline lookup yields CDR1 SGHAT and CDR2 FQDESV (reference sequence). The CDR3, as DNA: TGTGCCAGCAGCTTGCAGGGGGGGGGGGCCACTGAAGCTTTCTTT. As protein: CASSLQGGGATEAFF.

This clonotype was seen at least ten times. This sequence joins TRBV18 and TRBJ1-1; weak D call: TRBD1 (5 bases). V was pared by 3 bases and J by 6 bases, with 14 bases between. The germline V gene has CDR1 KGHSH and CDR2 LQKENI. This CDR3 is 14 amino acids long. In DNA, the CDR3 is TGTGCCAGCTCACCCGGGACCGCAAATGCTGAAGCTTTCTTT. As protein: CASSPGTANAEAFF.

The chain couples TRBV10-3 to TRBJ2-1, with 7 bases that match TRBD2. The ends lost 8 bases at V and 9 bases at J; junction bases unmatched: 13. Germline V gives CDR1 ENHRY, CDR2 SYGVKD. The CDR3 length is 14 residues. This chain's CDR3 is CAIEGLGGSGEQFF. CDR3 bases: TGTGCCATCGAGGGCCTGGGCGGGAGTGGTGAGCAGTTCTTC.

This clonotype was picked up a small number of times. The J gene is TRBJ2-5, the V gene TRBV6-1, with D possibly being TRBD1 (6 bases). The CDR3 contains 14 residues. V lost 4 bases and J 4 bases, leaving 13 bases between the germline ends. Germline V gene lookup returns CDR1 MNHNS and CDR2 SASEGT. This CDR3 is CASSARTGRETQYF. In DNA form, the CDR3 reads TGTGCCAGCAGTGCCCGAACAGGGAGAGAGACCCAGTACTTC.

This chain connects TRBV6-2 or TRBV6-3 to TRBJ2-3; D remains unclear. Trimming pared 6 bases from V and 2 bases from J, leaving 9 bases between. The CDR3 has 13 residues. Germline-derived CDR1 and CDR2 are MNHEY and SVGEGT. The CDR3: CASRDLNTDTQYF. In DNA, the CDR3 is TGTGCCAGCAGAGACTTAAACACAGATACGCAGTATTTT.

The genes are TRBV19 and TRBJ1-1; D is ambiguous. This CDR3 has 15 amino acids. Germline lookup yields CDR1 LNHDA and CDR2 SQIVND (reference sequence). Trimming removed 3 bases at V and 5 bases at J, with 16 bases between. Written as DNA, the CDR3 is TGTGCCAGTAGTATTCGGTTCCGGTCCGGGACTGAAGCTTTCTTT. Translated: CASSIRFRSGTEAFF.

This clonotype has ten or more counts. CDR3 loop: CATSDLAGGPGNEQFF. The CDR3 DNA is TGTGCCACCAGTGATCTAGCGGGAGGACCTGGGAATGAGCAGTTCTTC. The chain combines TRBV24-1 with TRBJ2-1, with 11 bases identical to TRBD2. V shed 3 bases, J shed 7 bases, and the junction held 7 bases outside the gene matches. Germline V gives CDR1 KGHDR, CDR2 SFDVKD. This CDR3 spans 16 amino acids.

About this clonotype itself: The junction and the germline gene differ at one end; a read error may be behind it. The V call is TRBV12-3 or TRBV12-4, the J call TRBJ2-1, with 11 nucleotides matching TRBD1. The CDR3 sequence is 19 residues long. The DNA for the CDR3 is TGTGTCAGCAGCCAAAGGGGCCCGGGACAGGGGGAAGCGGGTAATGAGCAGTTCTTC. Protein sequence: CVSSQRGPGQGEAGNEQFF.

This clonotype showed up many times. CDR3 DNA sequence: TGTGCCAGCAGCTTGGCTAGCGTAAGAAGCACAGATACGCAGTATTTT. It encodes CASSLASVRSTDTQYF. The chain recombines TRBV5-6 with TRBJ2-3, with D possibly being TRBD2 (6 bases). The germline V gene has CDR1 SGHDT and CDR2 YYEEEE. The germline V and J ends were trimmed by 0 bases and 0 bases, with 11 bases remaining between them. The CDR3 runs to 16 residues. The variable domain in full, with the rest retrieved from reference TRBV5-6 and TRBJ2-3, is DAGVTQSPTHLIKTRGQQVTLRCSPKSGHDTVSWYQQALGQGPQFIFQYYEEEERQRGNFPDRFSGHQFPNYSSELNVNALLLGDSALYLCASSLASVRSTDTQYFGPGTRLTVL.

With regard to this clonotype: Possible read error: a much larger clone is one base away. The chain combines TRBV5-1 with TRBJ1-1; D possibly corresponds to TRBD1 (5 bases). CDR3 length: 14 residues. CDR1 and CDR2 (germline): SGHRS, YFSETQ. CDR3 nucleotides: TGCGCCAGCAGCCAAGGGACCTTGAACCCTGAGGCTTTCTTT. It is translated as CASSQGTLNPEAFF.

This clonotype was counted many times. This rearrangement joins TRBV2 to TRBJ2-2; either TRBD1 or TRBD2 may supply D (5 bases each). CDR1 is SNHLY and CDR2 is FYNNEI in the germline V gene. With 8 bases removed from V and 7 bases from J, the gap between germline ends came to 17 bases. The CDR3 contains 14 residues. The CDR3 DNA reads TGTGCCAGCGGGACGGACCGGTGGGACGGGGAGCTGTTTTTT. Amino acids: CASGTDRWDGELFF.